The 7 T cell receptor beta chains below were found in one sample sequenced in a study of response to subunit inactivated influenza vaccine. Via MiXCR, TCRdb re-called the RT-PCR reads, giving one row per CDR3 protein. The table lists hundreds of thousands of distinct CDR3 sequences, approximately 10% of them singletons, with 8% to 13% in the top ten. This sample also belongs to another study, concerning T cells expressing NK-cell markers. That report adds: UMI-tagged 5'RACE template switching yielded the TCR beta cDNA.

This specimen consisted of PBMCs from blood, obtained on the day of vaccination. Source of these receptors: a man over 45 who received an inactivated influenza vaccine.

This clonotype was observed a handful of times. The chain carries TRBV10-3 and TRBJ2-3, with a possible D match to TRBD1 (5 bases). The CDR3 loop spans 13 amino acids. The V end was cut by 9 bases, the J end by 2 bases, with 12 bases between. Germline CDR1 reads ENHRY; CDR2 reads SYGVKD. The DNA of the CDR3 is TGTGCCATTAGCAGGACATCCACAGATACGCAGTATTTT. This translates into CAISRTSTDTQYF.

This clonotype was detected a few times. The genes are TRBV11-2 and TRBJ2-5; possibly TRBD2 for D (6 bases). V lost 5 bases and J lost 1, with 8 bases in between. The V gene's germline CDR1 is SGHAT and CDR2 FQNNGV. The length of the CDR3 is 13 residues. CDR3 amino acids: CASSRSGQETQYF. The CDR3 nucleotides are TGTGCCAGCAGCCGTAGCGGCCAAGAGACCCAGTACTTC. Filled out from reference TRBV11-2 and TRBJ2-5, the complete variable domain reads EAGVAQSPRYKIIEKRQSVAFWCNPISGHATLYWYQQILGQGPKLLIQFQNNGVVDDSQLPKDRFSAERLKGVDSTLKIQPAKLEDSAVYLCASSRSGQETQYFGPGTRLLVL.

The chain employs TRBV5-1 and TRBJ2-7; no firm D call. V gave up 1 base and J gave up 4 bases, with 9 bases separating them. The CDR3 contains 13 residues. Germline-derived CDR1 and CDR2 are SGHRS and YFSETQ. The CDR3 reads CASSLQTPYEQYF. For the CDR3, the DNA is TGCGCCAGCAGCTTGCAGACACCGTACGAGCAGTACTTC.

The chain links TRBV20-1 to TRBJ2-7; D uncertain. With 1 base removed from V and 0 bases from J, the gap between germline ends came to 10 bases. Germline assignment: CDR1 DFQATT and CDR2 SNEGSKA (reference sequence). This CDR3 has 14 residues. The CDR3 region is CSARALSSSYEQYF. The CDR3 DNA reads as TGCAGTGCTAGAGCGCTTAGCAGCTCCTACGAGCAGTACTTC.

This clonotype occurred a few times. This CDR3 is CSASRDRGNYGYTF. CDR3 in DNA: TGCAGTGCTAGCCGGGACAGGGGGAACTATGGCTACACCTTC. This chain links TRBV20-1 with TRBJ1-2, with 11 bases aligning to TRBD1. The germline V gene encodes CDR1 DFQATT and CDR2 SNEGSKA (reference sequence). The CDR3 totals 14 residues. V trimming: 3 bases; J trimming: 2 bases; junction bases outside the gene matches: 2.

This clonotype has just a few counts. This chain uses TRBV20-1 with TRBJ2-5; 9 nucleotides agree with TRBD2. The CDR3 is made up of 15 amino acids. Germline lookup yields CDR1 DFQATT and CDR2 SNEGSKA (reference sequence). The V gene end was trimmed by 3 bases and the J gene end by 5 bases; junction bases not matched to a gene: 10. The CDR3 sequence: CSARVLLAGSETQYF. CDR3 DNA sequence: TGCAGTGCTAGGGTTCTCCTAGCGGGGTCGGAGACCCAGTACTTC.

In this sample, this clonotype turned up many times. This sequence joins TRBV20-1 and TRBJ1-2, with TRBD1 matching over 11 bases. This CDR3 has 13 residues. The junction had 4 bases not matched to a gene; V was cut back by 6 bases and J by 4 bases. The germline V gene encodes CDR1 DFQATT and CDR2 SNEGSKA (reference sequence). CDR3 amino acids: CSAFGQGAYGYTF. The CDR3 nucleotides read TGCAGTGCCTTTGGACAGGGGGCCTATGGCTACACCTTC.